A selection of T cell receptor beta chains follows, all from one sample in a study of human T cells and chemical hapten exposure. TCRdb re-derived calls from the RACE reads in MiXCR, one entry per CDR3 protein. The table includes about 120,000 distinct CDR3 sequences, 13% detected once. Sample: whole blood, taken in connection with sensitization to the hapten diphenylcyclopropenone (DPC). The receptors come from a woman aged 18 to 35 with alopecia areata. Some clones in this sample may be carry-over from other donors' samples. The CDR3 runs from the conserved cysteine through the conserved F or W. A D gene is named only where the DNA matches it firmly. Clone size is shown for a subset of rows, as once, few, many or a class of expanded clone.

j_call: TRBJ2-6
v_call: TRBV7-2
d_call: TRBD1
clone_size: NA
cdr3_aa: CASSRLRQGRFTGANVLTF
cdr3_nt: TGTGCCAGCAGCCGTCTCCGACAGGGCCGTTTTACTGGGGCCAACGTCCTGACTTTC

j_call: TRBJ2-3
v_call: TRBV20-1
d_call: NA
clone_size: NA
cdr3_aa: CSATKEPIGYF
cdr3_nt: TGCAGTGCTACTAAGGAACCAATTGGGTATTTT

j_call: TRBJ1-5
v_call: TRBV2
d_call: TRBD1
clone_size: NA
cdr3_aa: CASRPTGTSNQPQHF
cdr3_nt: TGTGCCAGCAGGCCGACAGGGACTAGCAATCAGCCCCAGCATTTT

j_call: TRBJ2-7
v_call: TRBV10-2
d_call: TRBD1
clone_size: many
cdr3_aa: CASSDGQGFSYEQYF
cdr3_nt: TGCGCCAGCAGTGATGGACAGGGCTTCTCCTACGAGCAGTACTTC

j_call: TRBJ2-1
v_call: TRBV19
d_call: NA
clone_size: NA
cdr3_aa: CASSIRGFLFVF
cdr3_nt: TGTGCCAGTAGTATAAGAGGGTTCCTTTTTGTCTTC

j_call: TRBJ2-7
v_call: TRBV12-3/TRBV12-4
d_call: NA
clone_size: NA
cdr3_aa: CASSLRGLSYEQYF
cdr3_nt: TGTGCCAGCAGTTTGAGGGGCCTCTCCTACGAGCAGTACTTC

j_call: TRBJ1-5
v_call: TRBV30
d_call: NA
clone_size: few
cdr3_aa: CAWSRQEGQPQHF
cdr3_nt: TGTGCCTGGAGCCGTCAGGAGGGTCAGCCCCAGCATTTT

j_call: TRBJ2-5
v_call: TRBV11-2
d_call: NA
clone_size: once
cdr3_aa: CASSLVSEETQYF
cdr3_nt: TGTGCCAGCAGCTTAGTTTCAGAAGAGACCCAGTACTTC

j_call: TRBJ2-7
v_call: TRBV29-1
d_call: TRBD1
clone_size: NA
cdr3_aa: CSATGGAYEQYF
cdr3_nt: TGCAGCGCGACAGGGGGGGCCTACGAGCAGTACTTC

j_call: TRBJ2-5
v_call: TRBV2
d_call: NA
clone_size: few
cdr3_aa: CASSGPAETQYF
cdr3_nt: TGTGCCAGCAGTGGTCCAGCAGAGACCCAGTACTTC

j_call: TRBJ2-7
v_call: TRBV6-5
d_call: NA
clone_size: many
cdr3_aa: CASSQGAAGSEQYF
cdr3_nt: TGTGCCAGCAGTCAAGGGGCGGCGGGCTCCGAGCAGTACTTC

j_call: TRBJ2-7
v_call: TRBV12-3/TRBV12-4
d_call: TRBD2
clone_size: few
cdr3_aa: CASSPQVRGEYEQYF
cdr3_nt: TGTGCCAGCAGTCCCCAGGTGCGGGGGGAATACGAGCAGTACTTC

j_call: TRBJ2-3
v_call: TRBV11-2
d_call: NA
clone_size: many
cdr3_aa: CASSLVGGRTDTQYF
cdr3_nt: TGTGCCAGCAGCTTAGTCGGGGGCAGGACAGATACGCAGTATTTT

j_call: TRBJ2-7
v_call: TRBV10-2
d_call: NA
clone_size: once
cdr3_aa: CASRQVPYEQYF
cdr3_nt: TGCGCCAGCAGACAGGTCCCCTACGAGCAGTACTTC

j_call: TRBJ2-3
v_call: TRBV10-3
d_call: NA
clone_size: NA
cdr3_aa: CAISESEVGSDTQYF
cdr3_nt: TGTGCCATCAGTGAGAGTGAGGTGGGGTCAGATACGCAGTATTTT

j_call: TRBJ2-1
v_call: TRBV9
d_call: NA
clone_size: many
cdr3_aa: CASSERVKNEQFF
cdr3_nt: TGTGCCAGCAGCGAAAGAGTGAAGAATGAGCAGTTCTTC

j_call: TRBJ2-3
v_call: TRBV10-1
d_call: NA
clone_size: many
cdr3_aa: CASSDRGGTDTQYF
cdr3_nt: TGCGCCAGCAGTGACAGGGGCGGCACAGATACGCAGTATTTT

j_call: TRBJ2-7
v_call: TRBV7-9
d_call: TRBD1
clone_size: few
cdr3_aa: CASSLTGAEQYF
cdr3_nt: TGTGCCAGCAGTCTGACAGGGGCCGAGCAGTACTTC

j_call: TRBJ2-3
v_call: TRBV6-2/TRBV6-3
d_call: TRBD1
clone_size: NA
cdr3_aa: CASSYDRGTTDTQYF
cdr3_nt: TGTGCCAGCAGCTACGACAGGGGGACTACAGATACGCAGTATTTT

j_call: TRBJ1-3
v_call: TRBV7-2
d_call: TRBD1
clone_size: NA
cdr3_aa: CASSPGTGLNTIYF
cdr3_nt: TGTGCCAGCAGCCCCGGGACAGGCCTAAACACCATATATTTT

j_call: TRBJ2-5
v_call: TRBV28
d_call: NA
clone_size: NA
cdr3_aa: CASSFFTAQETQYF
cdr3_nt: TGTGCCAGCAGTTTTTTTACAGCCCAAGAGACCCAGTACTTC

j_call: TRBJ2-1
v_call: TRBV2
d_call: NA
clone_size: few
cdr3_aa: CASSEAGVDEQFF
cdr3_nt: TGTGCCAGCAGTGAAGCGGGGGTGGATGAGCAGTTCTTC

j_call: TRBJ2-4
v_call: TRBV28
d_call: NA
clone_size: NA
cdr3_aa: CASTSKNIQYF
cdr3_nt: TGTGCCAGCACCTCCAAAAACATTCAGTACTTC

j_call: TRBJ2-7
v_call: TRBV11-2
d_call: NA
clone_size: few
cdr3_aa: CASSLDRATYEQYF
cdr3_nt: TGTGCCAGCAGCTTAGATCGGGCAACCTACGAGCAGTACTTC

j_call: TRBJ2-3
v_call: TRBV4-3
d_call: TRBD2
clone_size: NA
cdr3_aa: CASSQGRGGGAEPDTQYF
cdr3_nt: TGCGCCAGCAGCCAAGGACGCGGCGGGGGGGCAGAGCCAGATACGCAGTATTTT

j_call: TRBJ1-1
v_call: TRBV28
d_call: NA
clone_size: many
cdr3_aa: CASSFMNTEAFF
cdr3_nt: TGTGCCAGCAGTTTTATGAACACTGAAGCTTTCTTT

j_call: TRBJ2-7
v_call: TRBV4-2
d_call: NA
clone_size: few
cdr3_aa: CASSQGTGFEQYF
cdr3_nt: TGTGCCAGCAGCCAGGGAACAGGGTTCGAGCAGTACTTC

j_call: TRBJ2-2
v_call: TRBV4-3
d_call: NA
clone_size: NA
cdr3_aa: CASSQMGGFGELFF
cdr3_nt: TGCGCCAGCAGCCAGATGGGGGGATTCGGGGAGCTGTTTTTT

j_call: TRBJ2-7
v_call: TRBV29-1
d_call: TRBD1
clone_size: NA
cdr3_aa: CSVGGDRSYEQYF
cdr3_nt: TGCAGCGTTGGTGGGGACAGGAGTTACGAGCAGTACTTC

j_call: TRBJ2-5
v_call: TRBV5-4
d_call: NA
clone_size: few
cdr3_aa: CASSEGTARETQYF
cdr3_nt: TGTGCCAGCAGCGAAGGGACGGCTCGGGAGACCCAGTACTTC

j_call: TRBJ2-5
v_call: TRBV5-1
d_call: NA
clone_size: few
cdr3_aa: CASSPSGFQETQYF
cdr3_nt: TGCGCCAGCAGTCCCTCGGGATTCCAAGAGACCCAGTACTTC

j_call: TRBJ1-5
v_call: TRBV7-9
d_call: NA
clone_size: many
cdr3_aa: CASSSSGPTRHSNQPQHF
cdr3_nt: TGTGCCAGCAGCTCTAGCGGGCCCACGCGGCATAGCAATCAGCCCCAGCATTTT

j_call: TRBJ2-4
v_call: TRBV27
d_call: NA
clone_size: NA
cdr3_aa: CASSPSGTAKNIQYF
cdr3_nt: TGTGCCAGCAGTCCGTCCGGGACAGCCAAAAACATTCAGTACTTC

j_call: TRBJ2-3
v_call: TRBV29-1
d_call: TRBD2
clone_size: NA
cdr3_aa: CSVDGTSGGTDTQYF
cdr3_nt: TGCAGCGTTGATGGTACTAGCGGGGGCACAGATACGCAGTATTTT

j_call: TRBJ1-1
v_call: TRBV27
d_call: TRBD1
clone_size: NA
cdr3_aa: CASSAKTGGGMKAFF
cdr3_nt: TGTGCCAGCAGTGCCAAGACAGGGGGCGGGATGAAAGCTTTCTTT

j_call: TRBJ2-5
v_call: TRBV7-2
d_call: TRBD2
clone_size: many
cdr3_aa: CASSLSSGGTGETQYF
cdr3_nt: TGTGCCAGCAGCTTATCTAGCGGGGGCACCGGGGAGACCCAGTACTTT

j_call: TRBJ2-5
v_call: TRBV7-2
d_call: NA
clone_size: few
cdr3_aa: CASSFLGGLQETQYF
cdr3_nt: TGTGCCAGCAGCTTCCTAGGGGGGCTACAAGAGACCCAGTACTTC

j_call: TRBJ2-2
v_call: TRBV6-2/TRBV6-3
d_call: TRBD1
clone_size: NA
cdr3_aa: CASSYDFYSDRARELFF
cdr3_nt: TGTGCCAGCAGTTACGACTTCTACAGTGACAGGGCGCGGGAGCTGTTTTTT

j_call: TRBJ2-7
v_call: TRBV20-1
d_call: TRBD1
clone_size: many
cdr3_aa: CSAPNFGTGSYEQYF
cdr3_nt: TGCAGTGCTCCAAATTTCGGGACAGGGTCGTACGAGCAGTACTTC

j_call: TRBJ1-1
v_call: TRBV5-6
d_call: TRBD1
clone_size: NA
cdr3_aa: CASSSRGGWVTEAFF
cdr3_nt: TGTGCCAGCAGCTCGCGAGGGGGCTGGGTCACTGAAGCTTTCTTT

j_call: TRBJ1-1
v_call: TRBV20-1
d_call: TRBD1
clone_size: many
cdr3_aa: CSARARTGAEAFF
cdr3_nt: TGCAGTGCTAGAGCCCGGACAGGGGCTGAAGCTTTCTTT